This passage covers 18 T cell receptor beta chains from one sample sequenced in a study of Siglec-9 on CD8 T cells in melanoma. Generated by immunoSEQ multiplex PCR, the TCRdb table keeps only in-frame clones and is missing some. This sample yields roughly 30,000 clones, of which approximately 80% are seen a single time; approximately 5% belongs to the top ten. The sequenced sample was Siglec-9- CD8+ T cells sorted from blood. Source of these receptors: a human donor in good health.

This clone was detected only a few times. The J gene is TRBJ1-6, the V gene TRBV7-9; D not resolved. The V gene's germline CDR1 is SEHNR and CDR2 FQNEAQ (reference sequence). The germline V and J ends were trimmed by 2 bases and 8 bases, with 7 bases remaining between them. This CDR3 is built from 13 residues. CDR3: CASSLMGDSPLHF. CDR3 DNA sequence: TGTGCCAGCAGCTTAATGGGTGATTCACCCCTCCACTTT.

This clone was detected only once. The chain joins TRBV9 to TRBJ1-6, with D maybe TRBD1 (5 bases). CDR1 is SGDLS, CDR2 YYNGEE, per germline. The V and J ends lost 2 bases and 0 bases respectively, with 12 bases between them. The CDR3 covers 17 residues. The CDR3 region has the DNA TGTGCCAGCAGCGTCGGGACTCGAAGCTCCTATAATTCACCCCTCCACTTT. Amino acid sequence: CASSVGTRSSYNSPLHF. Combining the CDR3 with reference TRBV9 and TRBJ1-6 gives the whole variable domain DSGVTQTPKHLITATGQRVTLRCSPRSGDLSVYWYQQSLDQGLQFLIQYYNGEERAKGNILERFSAQQFPDLHSELNLSSLELGDSALYFCASSVGTRSSYNSPLHFGNGTRLTVT.

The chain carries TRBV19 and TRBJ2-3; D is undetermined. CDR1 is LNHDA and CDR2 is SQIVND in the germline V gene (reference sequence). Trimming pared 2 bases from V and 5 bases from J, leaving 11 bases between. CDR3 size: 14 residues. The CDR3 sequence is CASSISWNGDTQYF. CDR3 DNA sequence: TGTGCCAGTAGTATATCGTGGAACGGAGATACGCAGTATTTT.

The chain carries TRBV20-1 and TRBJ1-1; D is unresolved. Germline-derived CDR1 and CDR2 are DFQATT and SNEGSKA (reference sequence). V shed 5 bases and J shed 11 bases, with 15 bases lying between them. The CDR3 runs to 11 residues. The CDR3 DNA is TGCAGTGCTCCAGTCGGCCTGCTGGCTTTCTTT. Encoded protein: CSAPVGLLAFF.

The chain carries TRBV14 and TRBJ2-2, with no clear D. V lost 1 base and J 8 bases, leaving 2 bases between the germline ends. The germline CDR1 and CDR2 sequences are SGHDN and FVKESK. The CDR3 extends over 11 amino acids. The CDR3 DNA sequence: TGTGCCAGCAGCCAAGTGGGGGAGCTGTTTTTT. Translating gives CASSQVGELFF.

The CDR3 is CASSESRDSKEAFNQPQHF. The CDR3 bases are TGCGCCAGCAGTGAGTCGAGGGACTCCAAAGAAGCCTTTAATCAGCCCCAGCATTTT. This chain uses TRBV10-2 with TRBJ1-5, with D possibly TRBD1 on 5 matching bases. Trimming took 0 bases from V and 4 from J, leaving 22 bases between them. Germline assignment: CDR1 WSHSY and CDR2 SAAADI. The CDR3 has 19 amino acids.

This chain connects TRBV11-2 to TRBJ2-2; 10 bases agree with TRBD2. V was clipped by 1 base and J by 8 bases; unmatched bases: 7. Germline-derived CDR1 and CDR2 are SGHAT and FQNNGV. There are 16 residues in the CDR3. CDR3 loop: CASSLVPSGGVGELFF. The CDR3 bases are TGTGCCAGCAGCTTAGTGCCTAGCGGGGGAGTTGGGGAGCTGTTTTTT.

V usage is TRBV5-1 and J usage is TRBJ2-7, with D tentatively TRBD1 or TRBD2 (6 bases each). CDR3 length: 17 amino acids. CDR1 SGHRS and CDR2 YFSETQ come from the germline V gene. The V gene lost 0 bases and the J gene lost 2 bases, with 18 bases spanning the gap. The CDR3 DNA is TGCGCCAGCAGCTTGGCGCGATGGGGGGCTACCCCCTACGAGCAGTACTTC. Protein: CASSLARWGATPYEQYF.

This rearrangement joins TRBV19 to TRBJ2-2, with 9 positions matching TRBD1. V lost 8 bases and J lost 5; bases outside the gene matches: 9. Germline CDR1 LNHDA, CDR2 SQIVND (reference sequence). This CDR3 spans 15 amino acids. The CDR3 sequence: CASSAWTGETGELFF. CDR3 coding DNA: TGTGCCAGTTCAGCCTGGACAGGGGAAACCGGGGAGCTGTTTTTT.

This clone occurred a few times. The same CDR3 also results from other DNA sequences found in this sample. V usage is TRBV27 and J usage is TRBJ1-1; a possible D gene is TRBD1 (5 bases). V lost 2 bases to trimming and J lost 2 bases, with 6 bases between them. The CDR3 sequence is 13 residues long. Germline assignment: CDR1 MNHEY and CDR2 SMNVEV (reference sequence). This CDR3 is CASSLGGNTEAFF. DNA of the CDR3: TGTGCCAGCAGTTTAGGGGGAAACACTGAAGCTTTCTTT.

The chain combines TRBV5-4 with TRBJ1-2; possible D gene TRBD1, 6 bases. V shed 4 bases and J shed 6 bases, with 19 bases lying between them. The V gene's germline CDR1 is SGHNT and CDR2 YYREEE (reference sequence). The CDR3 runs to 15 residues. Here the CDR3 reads CASSMETGKLDGYTF. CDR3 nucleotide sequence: TGTGCCAGCAGCATGGAGACAGGAAAACTAGATGGCTACACCTTC. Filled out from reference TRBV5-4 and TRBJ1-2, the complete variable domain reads ETGVTQSPTHLIKTRGQQVTLRCSSQSGHNTVSWYQQALGQGPQFIFQYYREEENGRGNFPPRFSGLQFPNYSSELNVNALELDDSALYLCASSMETGKLDGYTFGSGTRLTVV.

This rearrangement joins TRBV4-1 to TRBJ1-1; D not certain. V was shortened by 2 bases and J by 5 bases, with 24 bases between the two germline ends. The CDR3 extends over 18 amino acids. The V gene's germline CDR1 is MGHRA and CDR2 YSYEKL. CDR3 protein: CASSQNWLLRGKGTEAFF. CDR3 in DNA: TGCGCCAGCAGCCAAAATTGGCTTCTCCGGGGTAAGGGAACTGAAGCTTTCTTT.

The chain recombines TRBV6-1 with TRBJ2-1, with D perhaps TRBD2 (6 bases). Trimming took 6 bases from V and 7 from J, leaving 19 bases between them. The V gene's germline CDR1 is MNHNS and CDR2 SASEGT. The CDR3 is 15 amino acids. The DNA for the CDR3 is TGTGCCAGCAGCGAAATAGCGGACTTTACGAATGAGCAGTTCTTC. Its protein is CASSEIADFTNEQFF.

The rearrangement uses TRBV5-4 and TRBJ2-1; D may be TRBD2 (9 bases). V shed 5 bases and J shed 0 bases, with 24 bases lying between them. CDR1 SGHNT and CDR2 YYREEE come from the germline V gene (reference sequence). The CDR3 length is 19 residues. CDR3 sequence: CASSSGTGGGLASYNEQFF. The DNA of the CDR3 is TGTGCCAGCAGTTCCGGGACAGGCGGGGGACTAGCCTCCTACAATGAGCAGTTCTTC.

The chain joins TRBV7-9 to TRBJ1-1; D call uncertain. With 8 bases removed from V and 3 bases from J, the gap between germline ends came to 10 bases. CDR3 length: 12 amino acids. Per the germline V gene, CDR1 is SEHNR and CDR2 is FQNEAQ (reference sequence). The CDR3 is CASRTVDTEAFF. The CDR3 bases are TGTGCCAGCCGGACCGTGGACACTGAAGCTTTCTTT.

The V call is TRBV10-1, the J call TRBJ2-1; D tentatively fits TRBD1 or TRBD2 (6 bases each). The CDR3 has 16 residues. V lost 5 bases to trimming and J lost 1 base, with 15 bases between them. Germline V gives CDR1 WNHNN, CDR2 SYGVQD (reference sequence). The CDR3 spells CASSSRGVLSYNEQFF. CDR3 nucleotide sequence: TGCGCCAGCAGTTCAAGGGGGGTTTTATCCTACAATGAGCAGTTCTTC.

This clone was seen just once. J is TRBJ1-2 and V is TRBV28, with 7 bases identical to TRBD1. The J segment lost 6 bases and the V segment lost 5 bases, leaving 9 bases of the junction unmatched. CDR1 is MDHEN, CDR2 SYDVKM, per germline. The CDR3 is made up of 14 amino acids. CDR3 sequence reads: CASSPYRTGDGYTF. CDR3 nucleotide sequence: TGTGCCAGCAGTCCGTACCGGACAGGAGATGGCTACACCTTC.

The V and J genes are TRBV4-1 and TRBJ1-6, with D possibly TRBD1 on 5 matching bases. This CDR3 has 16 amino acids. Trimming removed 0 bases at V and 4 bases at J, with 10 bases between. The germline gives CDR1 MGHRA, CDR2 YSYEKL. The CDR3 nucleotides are TGCGCCAGCAGCCAAGATTTGGGGGATTATAATTCACCCCTCCACTTT. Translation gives CASSQDLGDYNSPLHF.